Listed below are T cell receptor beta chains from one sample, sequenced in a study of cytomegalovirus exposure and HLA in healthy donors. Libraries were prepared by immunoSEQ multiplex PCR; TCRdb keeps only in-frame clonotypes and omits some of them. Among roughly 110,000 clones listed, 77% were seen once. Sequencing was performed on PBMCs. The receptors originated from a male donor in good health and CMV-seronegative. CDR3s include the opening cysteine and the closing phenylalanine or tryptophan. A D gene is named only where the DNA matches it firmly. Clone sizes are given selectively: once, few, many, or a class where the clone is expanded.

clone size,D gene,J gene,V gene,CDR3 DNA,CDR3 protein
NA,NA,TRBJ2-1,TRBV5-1,TGCGCCAGCAGCAAGGGGGAAAATTACAATGAGCAGTTCTTC,CASSKGENYNEQFF
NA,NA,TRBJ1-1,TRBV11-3,TGTGCCAGCAGCCCGGCAGGACAGACGAACACTGAAGCTTTCTTT,CASSPAGQTNTEAFF
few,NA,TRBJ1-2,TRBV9,TGTGCCAGCAGCGGACTCTATGGCTACACCTTC,CASSGLYGYTF
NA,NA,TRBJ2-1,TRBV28,TGTGCCACCAGGGCAGGGGGGCCTGGGAATGAGCAGTTCTTC,CATRAGGPGNEQFF
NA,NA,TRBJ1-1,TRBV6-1,TGTGCCAGCACGAGTTGGTCATTTGTCACTGAAGCTTTCTTT,CASTSWSFVTEAFF
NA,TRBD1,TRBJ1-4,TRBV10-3,TGTGCCACCGGGGACAGGGGGATGACTAATGAAAAACTGTTTTTT,CATGDRGMTNEKLFF
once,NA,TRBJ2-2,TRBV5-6,TGTGCCAGCAGCTTGAATTCAGGGGTCACCAAGAACACCGGGGAGCTGTTTTTT,CASSLNSGVTKNTGELFF
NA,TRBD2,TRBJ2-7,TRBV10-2,TGCGCCAGCAGTGAGAGACTAGCGGCCTACGAGCAGTACTTC,CASSERLAAYEQYF
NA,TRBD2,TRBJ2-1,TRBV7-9,TGTGCCAGCAGCTTAGTCGGTGCTAGCGGGACGGCTGAGCAGTTCTTC,CASSLVGASGTAEQFF
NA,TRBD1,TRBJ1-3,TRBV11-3,TGTGCCAGCAGCTTAGGAGGGACAGTTTCTGGAAACACCATATATTTT,CASSLGGTVSGNTIYF
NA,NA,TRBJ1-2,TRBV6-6,TGTGCCAGCAGTTCCGCAGTAAACTATGGCTACACCTTC,CASSSAVNYGYTF
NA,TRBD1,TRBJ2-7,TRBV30,TGTGCCTGGAGTTCAGGGGGATACTCCTACGAGCAGTACTTC,CAWSSGGYSYEQYF
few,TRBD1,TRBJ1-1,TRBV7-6,TGTGCCAGCAGCCCCGGGACAGGGGTCAACACTGAAGCTTTCTTT,CASSPGTGVNTEAFF
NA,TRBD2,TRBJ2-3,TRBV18,TGTGCCAGCTCACCACTAGCGGGAGATCGCTCAGATACGCAGTATTTT,CASSPLAGDRSDTQYF
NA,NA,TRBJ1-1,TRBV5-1,TGCGCCAGCAGCGAGGCACCGAACACTGAAGCTTTCTTT,CASSEAPNTEAFF
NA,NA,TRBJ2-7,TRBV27,TGTGCCAGCAGTTTTAGTCGAGGTCATGACGAGCAGTACTTC,CASSFSRGHDEQYF
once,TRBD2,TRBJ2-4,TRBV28,TGTGCCAGCCACGGGGGAGGGGTTATGGGGGCCAAAAACATTCAGTACTTC,CASHGGGVMGAKNIQYF
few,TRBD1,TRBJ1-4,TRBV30,TGTGCCTGGAGTGTAACAGGGGGAGTCGAAAAACTGTTTTTT,CAWSVTGGVEKLFF
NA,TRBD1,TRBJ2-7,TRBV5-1,TGCGCCAGCAGAAGGGTACAGGGGGTTTCCTACGAGCAGTACTTC,CASRRVQGVSYEQYF
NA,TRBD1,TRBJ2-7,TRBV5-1,TGCGCCAGCAGCCGCCTGGACAGGGTCTACGAGCAGTACTTC,CASSRLDRVYEQYF
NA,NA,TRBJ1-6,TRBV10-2,TGCGCCAGCCTCCCAGGGTCTTCTTCACCCCTCCACTTT,CASLPGSSSPLHF
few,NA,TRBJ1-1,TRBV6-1,TGTGCCAGCAGTACAGGGAAGAACACTGAAGCTTTCTTT,CASSTGKNTEAFF
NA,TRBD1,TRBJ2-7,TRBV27,TGTGCCAGCAGAAGGACAGGCCCCTACGAGCAGTACTTC,CASRRTGPYEQYF
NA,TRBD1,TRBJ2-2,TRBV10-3,TGTGCCATCAGGAGGGGGACAGGGTTGTCCACCGGGGAGCTGTTTTTT,CAIRRGTGLSTGELFF
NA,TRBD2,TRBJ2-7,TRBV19,TGTGCCAGTAACACCGGGACTAGCGGGAGAGGAGCCTCCTACGAGCAGTACTTC,CASNTGTSGRGASYEQYF
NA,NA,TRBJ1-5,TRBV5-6,TGTGCCAGCAGCTTACGGCAGGGTAATCAGCCCCAGCATTTT,CASSLRQGNQPQHF
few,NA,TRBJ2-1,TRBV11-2,TGTGCCAGCAGCTTAGAAAGCGGCATTGAGCAGTTCTTC,CASSLESGIEQFF
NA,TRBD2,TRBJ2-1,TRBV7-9,TGTGCCAGCAGAACCGGGACTAGCGGTAGTCGGGAGCAGTTCTTC,CASRTGTSGSREQFF
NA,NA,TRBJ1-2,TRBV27,TGTGCCAGCAGTACAGGAACCACGCGCGGCTATGGCTACACCTTC,CASSTGTTRGYGYTF
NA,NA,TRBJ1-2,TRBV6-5,TGTGCCAGCAGTTACTCAAAGCTTTCCTATGGCTACACCTTC,CASSYSKLSYGYTF
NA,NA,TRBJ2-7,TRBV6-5,TGTGCCAGCAGTTACTCGGGAGGCGGGGCCGAGCAGTACTTC,CASSYSGGGAEQYF
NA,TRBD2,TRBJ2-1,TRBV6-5,TGTGCCAGCAGTTATAATAGCGGGAGGGGTAGCAATGAGCAGTTCTTC,CASSYNSGRGSNEQFF
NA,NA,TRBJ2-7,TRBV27,TGTGCCAGCAGGCGGCAGGGGTCAAGAGAGCAGTACTTC,CASRRQGSREQYF
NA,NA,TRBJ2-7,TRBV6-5,TGTGCCAGCAGTTACTCGAGGTGGGGAGTCTACGAGCAGTACTTC,CASSYSRWGVYEQYF
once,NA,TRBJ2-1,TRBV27,TGTGCCAGCAGCCCCAGCGGCCCCTCCTACAATGAGCAGTTCTTC,CASSPSGPSYNEQFF
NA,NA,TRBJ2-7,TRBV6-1,TGTGCCAGCAGTGGAGACATTCAGTGGGCCTACGAGCAGTACTTC,CASSGDIQWAYEQYF
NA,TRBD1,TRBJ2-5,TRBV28,TGTGCCAGCACCCTCTCCGGGACAGGGCGGGATGAGACCCAGTACTTC,CASTLSGTGRDETQYF
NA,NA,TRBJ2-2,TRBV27,TGTGCCAGCAGTTTTGGCAGAGGGGGGGAGCTGTTTTTT,CASSFGRGGELFF
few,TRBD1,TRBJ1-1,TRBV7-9,TGTGCCAGCACCCCCGGGACAGGGGACACTGAAGCTTTCTTT,CASTPGTGDTEAFF